These 18 T cell receptor beta chains came from one sample sequenced in a study of lymphopenia after photon versus proton radiotherapy (dated 2019 in TCRdb). The receptor library was made with the immunoSEQ multiplex PCR assay. TCRdb re-hosts the immuneACCESS table, in-frame sequences only. Its copies lack some clones; in the studies checked, an unresolved V gene accounts for under half of them, and the cause for the rest is not known. The sample table records 26,000 or so clones; roughly four fifths of these occur just once. The top ten clonotypes cover over 30% of the sample. Sample: peripheral blood, taken from a patient treated with photon-based radiotherapy. Receptors were obtained from a man aged 50 to 59 with gastric cancer.

V is TRBV5-6 and J is TRBJ1-6, with 7 bases identical to TRBD1. With 4 bases clipped from V and 0 bases from J, the junction kept 10 bases outside the gene matches. The CDR3 is made up of 18 amino acids. Germline CDR1 is SGHDT and CDR2 is YYEEEE. CDR3 amino acids: CASSMILTGSSYNSPLHF. The CDR3, as DNA: TGTGCCAGCAGCATGATTTTGACAGGGAGCTCCTATAATTCACCCCTCCACTTT.

This clone was seen a single time. The V and J genes are TRBV5-5 and TRBJ1-6; TRBD1 is a possible D gene (5 bases). This CDR3 has 14 residues. The germline gives CDR1 SGHKS, CDR2 YYEKEE (reference sequence). With 0 bases removed from V and 7 bases from J, the gap between germline ends came to 8 bases. Here the CDR3 reads CASSLGTTNSPLHF. DNA for the CDR3: TGTGCCAGCAGCTTGGGGACAACAAATTCACCCCTCCACTTT.

This chain uses TRBV5-1 with TRBJ2-5; D may match TRBD1 or TRBD2 (5 bases each). In germline, CDR1 is SGHRS, CDR2 YFSETQ. V was clipped by 0 bases and J by 0 bases, with 6 bases between them. The CDR3 is 14 amino acids. CDR3 DNA: TGCGCCAGCAGCTTGGGGGGGAACCAAGAGACCCAGTACTTC. Translation gives CASSLGGNQETQYF. Using reference TRBV5-1 and TRBJ2-5 for the parts outside the CDR3, the full variable domain is KAGVTQTPRYLIKTRGQQVTLSCSPISGHRSVSWYQQTPGQGLQFLFEYFSETQRNKGNFPGRFSGRQFSNSRSEMNVSTLELGDSALYLCASSLGGNQETQYFGPGTRLLVL.

In this sample, this clone turned up once. The V call is TRBV25-1, the J call TRBJ2-1; TRBD1 aligns across 10 bases. This CDR3 spans 14 amino acids. Germline-derived CDR1 and CDR2 are MGHDK and SYGVNS. V shed 6 bases and J 4 bases; nucleotides not matched to a gene: 3. The CDR3 sequence is CASRGTGVYNEQFF. CDR3 bases: TGTGCCAGCAGGGGGACAGGGGTATACAATGAGCAGTTCTTC.

The chain uses TRBV6-1 and TRBJ1-2; 7 bases line up with TRBD1. Per the germline V gene, CDR1 is MNHNS and CDR2 is SASEGT. The CDR3 loop spans 12 amino acids. Trimming at V came to 5 bases and at J to 11 bases, leaving 8 bases not matched to a gene. CDR3 bases: TGTGCCAGCAGTTTAGTGGGACAGTCATACACCTTC. Residues: CASSLVGQSYTF.

This clone was seen more than once but under ten times. The CDR3 DNA is TGTGCCAGCTCACCGAGGCAGGGGCGAACCTACGAGCAGTACGTC. Translated: CASSPRQGRTYEQYV. V is TRBV18 and J is TRBJ2-7; a possible D gene is TRBD1 (6 bases). The CDR3 extends over 15 amino acids. Per germline, CDR1 KGHSH and CDR2 LQKENI. Trimming took off 3 bases at V and 2 bases at J, with 14 bases between the two ends.

The rearrangement uses TRBV18 and TRBJ2-3; D uncertain. Germline-derived CDR1 and CDR2 are KGHSH and LQKENI. The length of the CDR3 is 12 residues. The V end lost 2 bases, the J end lost 4 bases, and 4 bases lay between the germline ends. CDR3 coding DNA: TGTGCCAGCTCACCAGGGCCAGATACGCAGTATTTT. This codes for CASSPGPDTQYF.

J is TRBJ2-1 and V is TRBV7-6; D remains unclear. CDR3 length: 11 residues. Germline lookup yields CDR1 SGHVS and CDR2 FNYEAQ. Trimming cost V 1 base and J 9 bases, with 4 bases left between them. DNA of the CDR3: TGTGCCAGCAGCTTAGACCTTGAGCAGTTCTTC. Its protein product is CASSLDLEQFF.

The rearrangement uses TRBV9 and TRBJ1-4; 11 nucleotides align to TRBD1. CDR1 SGDLS and CDR2 YYNGEE come from the germline V gene. The CDR3 is 15 residues long. Unmatched junction bases numbered 6, after V lost 4 bases and J lost 7 bases. CDR3 residues: CASSPWTGGGEKLFF. DNA of the CDR3: TGTGCCAGCAGCCCCTGGACAGGGGGCGGTGAAAAACTGTTTTTT.

The genes are TRBV12-2 and TRBJ1-6; the DNA was not used to check the table's D call, TRBD1. TRBV12-2 is flagged as a pseudogene. The length of the CDR3 is 15 residues. Here the CDR3 reads CASRHQGTYNSPLHF. Written as DNA, the CDR3 is TGTGCAAGTCGCCACCAGGGGACCTATAATTCACCCCTCCACTTT.

The rearrangement joins TRBV19 to TRBJ1-1; D gene ambiguous. The CDR3 covers 13 residues. Germline lookup yields CDR1 LNHDA and CDR2 SQIVND (reference sequence). V lost 2 bases and J 3 bases, leaving 7 bases between the germline ends. CDR3 coding DNA: TGTGCCAGTAGTATAATACTGGACACTGAAGCTTTCTTT. Translating it yields CASSIILDTEAFF. The full variable domain, in which reference TRBV19 and TRBJ1-1 provide the parts outside the CDR3, is DGGITQSPKYLFRKEGQNVTLSCEQNLNHDAMYWYRQDPGQGLRLIYYSQIVNDFQKGDIAEGYSVSREKKESFPLTVTSAQKNPTAFYLCASSIILDTEAFFGQGTRLTVV.

This chain connects TRBV18 to TRBJ1-1, with D hard to call. The V end was cut by 3 bases, the J end by 7 bases, with 6 bases between. The CDR3 has 11 residues. Germline CDR1 is KGHSH and CDR2 is LQKENI. CDR3 coding DNA: TGTGCCAGCTCACCTAAGATTGAAGCTTTCTTT. This encodes CASSPKIEAFF.

The genes are TRBV5-6 and TRBJ1-6; perhaps TRBD1 as D (6 bases). Germline values: CDR1 SGHDT, CDR2 YYEEEE. The CDR3 extends over 14 amino acids. V was shortened by 5 bases and J by 6 bases, with 12 bases between the two germline ends. This CDR3 reads CASSSTGFNSPLHF. The CDR3, as DNA: TGTGCCAGCAGTTCGACAGGATTTAATTCACCCCTCCACTTT.

This chain connects TRBV13 to TRBJ2-1; D gene uncertain. The V gene lost 5 bases and the J gene lost 0 bases, with 11 bases spanning the gap. The germline CDR1 and CDR2 sequences are PRHDT and FYEKMQ (reference sequence). This CDR3 contains 15 residues. The CDR3 DNA is TGTGCCAGCAGCCCCAAGCCGAGCTCCTACAATGAGCAGTTCTTC. This gives the protein CASSPKPSSYNEQFF.

The J gene is TRBJ2-3, the V gene TRBV7-9; D may correspond to TRBD1 or TRBD2 (5 bases each). V lost 5 bases and J lost 4, with 13 bases in between. The CDR3 has 14 residues. Germline V gene lookup returns CDR1 SEHNR and CDR2 FQNEAQ (reference sequence). CDR3 sequence reads: CASSPGASSDTQYF. CDR3 DNA sequence: TGTGCCAGCAGCCCCGGGGCTTCGTCAGATACGCAGTATTTT.

The chain employs TRBV6-5 and TRBJ2-2, with D perhaps given as TRBD1 or TRBD2 (5 bases each). Trimming removed 0 bases at V and 3 bases at J, with 11 bases between. CDR3 length: 16 amino acids. Germline V gene lookup returns CDR1 MNHEY and CDR2 SVGAGI. The CDR3 sequence is CASSYSIQGHTGELFF. The CDR3 DNA reads as TGTGCCAGCAGTTACTCGATCCAGGGACACACCGGGGAGCTGTTTTTT.

The chain combines TRBV7-2 with TRBJ1-2; TRBD1 agrees at 10 bases. Per germline, CDR1 SGHTA and CDR2 FQGNSA. The CDR3 spans 15 residues. V trimming: 3 bases; J trimming: 7 bases; junction bases outside the gene matches: 8. The CDR3 nucleotides read TGTGCCAGCAGCTTCACACGACAGGGGGCAAGTGGCTACACCTTC. It yields the protein CASSFTRQGASGYTF.

The rearrangement links TRBV19 to TRBJ2-7, with D tentatively TRBD1 (5 bases). Trimming left V 5 bases short and J 4 bases short, with 6 bases between. The germline gives CDR1 LNHDA, CDR2 SQIVND (reference sequence). This CDR3 has 11 amino acids. The CDR3 here is CASSSGYEQYV. In DNA form, the CDR3 reads TGTGCCAGTAGTTCAGGGTACGAGCAGTACGTC.